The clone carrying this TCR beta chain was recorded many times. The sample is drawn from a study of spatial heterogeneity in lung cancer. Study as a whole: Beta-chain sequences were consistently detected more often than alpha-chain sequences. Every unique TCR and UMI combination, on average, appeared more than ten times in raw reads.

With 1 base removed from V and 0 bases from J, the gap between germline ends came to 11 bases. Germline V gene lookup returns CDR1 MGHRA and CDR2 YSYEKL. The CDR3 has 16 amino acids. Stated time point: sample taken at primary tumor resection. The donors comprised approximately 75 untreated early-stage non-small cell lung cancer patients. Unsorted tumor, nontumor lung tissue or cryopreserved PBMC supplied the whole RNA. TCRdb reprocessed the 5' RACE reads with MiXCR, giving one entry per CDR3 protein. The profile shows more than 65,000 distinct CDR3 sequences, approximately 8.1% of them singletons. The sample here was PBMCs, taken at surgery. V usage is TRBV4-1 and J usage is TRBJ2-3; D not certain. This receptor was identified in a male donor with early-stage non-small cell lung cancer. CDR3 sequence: CASSQGAIPSTDTQYF. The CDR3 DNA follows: TGCGCCAGCAGCCAAGGGGCTATTCCTAGCACAGATACGCAGTATTTT.